The 2 T cell receptor beta chains given below trace back to one sample, sequenced in a study of T-cell memory formation after mild COVID-19. TCRdb re-called the 5' RACE reads through MiXCR, storing one row per CDR3 protein. Counted here are around 200,000 distinct CDR3 sequences, over 9.5% occurring once; the ten biggest clones make up approximately 3%. The sample comprised PBMCs or a T cell subset sorted from them (not recorded which). Every receptor here comes from a man between 18 and 29 years old who had mild COVID-19 (a few samples of this study predate the infection). Cell type and time point are not known.

This clonotype was recorded a few times. The chain joins TRBV20-1 to TRBJ1-5; D gene ambiguous. CDR3 size: 14 residues. Trimming took off 5 bases at V and 1 base at J, with 12 bases between the two ends. Germline V gene lookup returns CDR1 DFQATT and CDR2 SNEGSKA (reference sequence). CDR3: CSAGLQWSNQPQHF. CDR3 coding DNA: TGCAGTGCTGGCCTCCAGTGGAGCAATCAGCCCCAGCATTTT.

In this sample, this clonotype turned up a few times. The gene calls are TRBV12-3 or TRBV12-4 and TRBJ2-5, with 9 bases matching TRBD1. After removal of 3 bases from V and 6 bases from J, the junction contained 5 bases not matched to a gene. This CDR3 is built from 14 residues. The CDR3 sequence: CASSLGQGVKTQYF. CDR3 DNA: TGTGCCAGCAGTTTGGGACAGGGAGTGAAGACCCAGTACTTC.